What follows is one T cell receptor beta chain and its context. Its antigen is still unknown. No much larger clone exists at a distance of one base, and base qualities are not known. The data originate from a study of cytomegalovirus exposure and HLA in healthy donors (dated by TCRdb to 2015 to 2018). Regarding the complete study: An earlier analysis of roughly 610 of the donors reported 276 Gb of sequence data and 117 million unique TCR beta sequences obtained from approximately 180 million T cells. An early release covering roughly 600 HLA-typed donors comprised about 300 gigabases of sequencing data and 85 million to 100 million unique TCR sequences. Of the roughly 410 genotyped donors, 75% to 85% were placed in the genetic ancestry cluster associated with self-reported Caucasian donors. The study was designed to test whether signatures of past pathogen exposure could be identified by cataloging public T cell receptors. The study used immunosequencing to profile the T cell repertoires of approximately 650 subjects and linked those repertoires to cytomegalovirus serostatus. In addition to the first cohort of roughly 700 subjects, a separate validation cohort of 120 different subjects was used. To predict cytomegalovirus infection status, the study brought together high-throughput TCR immunosequencing, statistical association of individual TCRs with disease status, and machine learning. A later analysis re-examined previously published TCR beta repertoires from roughly 720 donors and added high-resolution HLA genotyping to investigate patterns of TCR occurrence. Rather than drawing on any new phenotypic data, the later analysis identified candidate immune exposures from TCR beta sequences and the way those sequences occurred across donors. In an earlier analysis of roughly 600 of the donors, high-throughput TCR beta sequencing was used to judge whether each TCR beta V gene segment behaved as functional or pseudogenic. Alongside the repertoire data, information on donor age, sex, ethnicity and CMV serostatus was compiled. A later genetic analysis took genome-wide SNP genotypes for about 55% of the 666 donors and used that subset as a discovery cohort. Every discovery cohort repertoire had been produced on one sequencing platform. HLA typing covered class I and class II loci at four-digit resolution. Typing coverage varied by locus: roughly 629-630 donors for A, B, C, DRB1 and DQB1; about 520 for DQA1; about 570 for DPA1; some 470 for DPB1. Roughly 5 DR-DQ haplotypes were treated as single units for association and clustering because of strong linkage in the cohort. Among roughly 400 genotyped donors of the cohort, an average of around 250,000 unique TCR beta nucleotide sequences was sequenced per donor, of which about 18% were non-productive. The paper as a whole reports these results and caveats: Most TCR sequences were observed very rarely across donors, whereas some public TCRs were present in many individuals. A few of the identified cytomegalovirus-associated TCR beta chains were confirmed in vitro to be specific for cytomegalovirus antigens. Because HLA typing was missing for some donors at each locus, association tests included only the typed subset. Specific HLA alleles were associated with roughly 16,000 TCR beta sequences at a false discovery rate of 0.05 in a later analysis. An association between a missense DCLRE1C variant and V-gene and J-gene trimming of TCR beta chains was found in a later genetic analysis and replicated in an independent cohort. A later analysis found that HLA-associated TCR beta chains were more clonally expanded and had lower generation probabilities than equally common non-associated chains. A further reported finding was that TCR beta sequences accurately predicted the HLA-A and HLA-B alleles for most subjects in the first cohort. Correlated functional status among segregating V segments might be attributable to linkage disequilibrium, but an unknown experimental factor could not be ruled out. Assigning TCR associations to individual alleles was difficult when HLA alleles, especially DR and DQ, strongly co-occurred. Only TCR beta chains were sequenced in this cohort, and the absence of alpha or paired-chain data limited detectable features. A later analysis found that TCR association rates varied across HLA loci, with DRB1 alleles showing the most associated TCRs and HLA-C alleles the fewest. In both the original and validation cohorts, the classifier was reported to diagnose cytomegalovirus status with high specificity and sensitivity. In a later genetic analysis, fewer N-insertions in productive TCRs were reported among donors in an Asian-associated ancestry cluster than the roughly 700-donor mean. In an earlier analysis of over 550 of the donors, most TCR beta V segments were observed in productive rearrangements about 90% or about 30% of the time, broadly matching IMGT annotations. Because counts were too low, roughly 18 rarely observed V segments, including chromosome 9 orphons, were left out of the earlier analysis of 587 of the donors. The sequencing pipeline was judged likely to have produced a cluster of highly shared sequence variants as a technical artifact. In the study, approximately 160 TCR beta chains were listed as associated with cytomegalovirus. The presence/absence analyses assumed that sequencing depth was roughly uniform across donors, and that assumption may not be true. Some IMGT-functional V segments, including TRBV6-2 and TRBV6-3, could not be told apart with the 87-base-pair reads, so those segments were excluded. Most CMV-associated TCR beta chains appeared to be HLA-restricted in a later analysis, and the HLA associations seemed to be driven largely by CMV exposure. Several of the top co-occurrence clusters appeared to be linked to parvovirus B19, influenza, CMV and Epstein-Barr virus, according to a later analysis. For the cohort, immune exposure information was limited to CMV serostatus. The authors suggested that the approach could potentially be generalized to other disease states and immunological phenotypes.

Libraries were prepared through the immunoSEQ multiplex PCR assay. A mixture of 60 forward primers for TCR Vbeta segments and 13 reverse primers for TCR Jbeta segments was used in the multiplex PCR. The CDR3 region of rearranged TCR beta genes was amplified from genomic DNA by a multiplex PCR assay. Amplified TCR beta libraries were sequenced as 87-base-pair reads on the Illumina HiSeq System. Per the original workflow: In a later analysis, about 80 million unique TCR beta chains were counted across the approximately 640 repertoires, and roughly 11 million of these chains were shared by at least two donors. A nearest-neighbor algorithm error-corrected the raw reads and collapsed the reads into unique sequences, merging closely related sequences to remove PCR and sequencing errors. Alignment of CDR3 sequences to IMGT reference sequences was used to assign V, D and J gene segments. For a sequence to be retained, at least a six-nucleotide match to both a V gene segment and a J gene segment was required. Rearrangements were classified as productive when the CDR3 lacked stop codons and remained in frame with V and J, and all other rearrangements were classified as non-productive. CDR3 was defined by IMGT convention, running from the second conserved V-encoded cysteine to the conserved J-encoded phenylalanine. The earlier analysis of 500 to 650 of the donors excluded any sequence lacking an unambiguous match to a single V gene segment. In an earlier analysis of roughly 500 of the donors, V segments were called functional above 56.7% productive rearrangements and were called segregating when the between-donor standard deviation exceeded 5%. A statistical classification framework was built to diagnose cytomegalovirus status from the catalog of TCR beta chain sequences. A later analysis assigned V and J genes by comparing TCR nucleotide sequences with IMGT/GENE-DB human TR gene sequences. The TCRdist pipeline was used in a later analysis to assign CDR3 sequences and most-parsimonious VDJ recombination scenarios. In a later analysis, every TCR beta chain was defined by the combination of its CDR3 amino acid sequence and its V-gene family, and reads without a unique V-gene family were dropped. To address suspected cross-contamination and a sequencing artifact, a later analysis removed a few hundred highly shared, low-generation-probability nucleotide sequences. A later analysis calculated a clonal expansion index for each public chain from normalized within-repertoire ranks of inferred template counts. Generation probabilities in a later analysis came from a VDJ recombination model fitted to out-of-frame rearrangements, and those results were checked against IGoR. Hypergeometric tests were used in a later analysis to score TCR-TCR, TCR-HLA and TCR-CMV co-occurrence, with a repertoire-size bias correction applied to the TCR pairs. In a later analysis, false discovery rates were estimated by permuting HLA or CMV assignments 20 times. In a later analysis, co-occurring TCRs were grouped using DBSCAN, with TCRdist sequence similarity added in when clustering inside HLA-allele-positive subsets. Repertoires with fewer than 30,000 or more than 120,000 public chains, plus five repertoires with anomalous nucleotide sharing, were excluded from co-occurrence clustering. TCRdb took this table from immuneACCESS and kept in-frame rearrangements with V and J called. Such tables lack part of the clones; where checked against another copy, unresolved V genes explain under half of the gap, and the rest is unexplained. That table furnishes V, J and clone size, whereas the DNA furnished D and trimming. Counted in this sample were fewer than 250,000 clones; about 83% of them appeared once. The biggest ten clones account for over 1% of the sample.

Cut back by 0 bases and 6 bases, the V and J ends lie 10 bases apart. The CDR3 starts with the cysteine, ends with the phenylalanine, and has 13 residues. Only CDR3 DNA remains: 39 bases, in frame from the first base. The germline V gene gives CDR1 as SGDLS and CDR2 as YYNGEE. In total, 666 healthy bone marrow donors made up the cohort. At the time of sampling, every cohort member was nominally healthy, though immune exposures that went unrecorded were likely present. CMV serostatus was positive for around 310 and negative for about half of the roughly 700 cohort members, and was not recorded for this donor. Every donor gave a peripheral blood sample, and the peripheral blood mononuclear cells from that sample were used for TCR beta sequencing. Genomic DNA extraction from the blood cell samples was performed with the Qiagen DNeasy Blood Extraction Kit.

The sequence came from a human donor in good health. Recombination linked TRBV9 to TRBJ2-7, with the D gene call left open. Sequencing was done on a sample of PBMCs. CDR3 loop: CASSVEVRGEQYF. The DNA sequence is TGTGCCAGCAGCGTAGAGGTCAGAGGCGAGCAGTACTTC.